This T cell receptor beta chain originates from a study of blood T cell repertoires in COVID-19. Profiling relied on immunoSEQ multiplex PCR, and the TCRdb table lists in-frame clones only, not all of them. The table lists approximately 170,000 clones, about 91% of them singletons. Each participant's cohort was designated according to participant-reported clinical history. Symptom resolution, clearance, or two negative PCRs marked the recovered donors of Cohort 3. CDR3 length: 16 amino acids. The germline gives CDR1 MRHNA, CDR2 SNTAGT. V shed 3 bases, J shed 4 bases, and the junction held 6 bases outside the gene matches.

This receptor was taken from a woman between 18 and 30 years old who had recovered from COVID-19. V and J are TRBV6-4 and TRBJ2-6; 7 bases are a match to TRBD2. What was sequenced was PBMCs or T cells enriched from blood (not recorded which). Here the CDR3 DNA reads TGTGCCAGCAGTGAGAGCGGGAATTCGGGGGCCAACGTCCTGACTTTC. This translates into CASSESGNSGANVLTF.